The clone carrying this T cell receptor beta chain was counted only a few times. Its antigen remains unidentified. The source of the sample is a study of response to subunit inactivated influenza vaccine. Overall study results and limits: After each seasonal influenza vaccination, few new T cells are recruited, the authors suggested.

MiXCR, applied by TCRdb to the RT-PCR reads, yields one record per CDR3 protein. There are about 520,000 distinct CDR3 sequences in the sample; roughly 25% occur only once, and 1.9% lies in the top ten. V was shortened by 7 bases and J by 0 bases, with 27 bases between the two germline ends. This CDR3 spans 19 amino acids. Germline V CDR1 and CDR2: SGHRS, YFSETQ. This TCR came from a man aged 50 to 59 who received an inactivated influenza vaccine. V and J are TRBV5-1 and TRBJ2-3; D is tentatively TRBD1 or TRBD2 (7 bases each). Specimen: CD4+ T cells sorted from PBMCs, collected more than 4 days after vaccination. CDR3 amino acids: CASCPGTARIGRSTDTQYF. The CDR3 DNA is TGCGCCAGCTGCCCCGGGACAGCACGGATCGGGAGGAGCACAGATACGCAGTATTTT.